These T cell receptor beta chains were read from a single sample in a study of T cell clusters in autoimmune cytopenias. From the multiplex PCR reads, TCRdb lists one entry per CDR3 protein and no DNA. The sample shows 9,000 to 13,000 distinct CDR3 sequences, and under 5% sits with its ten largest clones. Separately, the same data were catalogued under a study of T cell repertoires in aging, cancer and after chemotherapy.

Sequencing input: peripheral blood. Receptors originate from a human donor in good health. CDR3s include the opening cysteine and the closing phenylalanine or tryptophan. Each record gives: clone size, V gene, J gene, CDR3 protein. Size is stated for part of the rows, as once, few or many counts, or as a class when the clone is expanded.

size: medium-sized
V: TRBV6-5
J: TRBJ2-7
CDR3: CASSYSGQGNSYEQYF

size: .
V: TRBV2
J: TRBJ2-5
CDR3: CASSEEGGMETQYF

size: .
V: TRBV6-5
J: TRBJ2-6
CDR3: CASSPLAGSSGANVLTF

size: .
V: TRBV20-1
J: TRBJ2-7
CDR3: CSASPPEPYEQYF

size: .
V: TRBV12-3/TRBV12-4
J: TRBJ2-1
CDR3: CASSLRRPNEQFF

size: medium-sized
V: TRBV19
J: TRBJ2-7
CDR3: CASSRALEGAEQYF

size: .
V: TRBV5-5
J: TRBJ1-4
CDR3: CASSLGWLQGQTNEKLFF

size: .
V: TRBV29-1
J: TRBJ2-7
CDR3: CSVDKEPNEQFF

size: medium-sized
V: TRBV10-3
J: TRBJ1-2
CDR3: CAISESREGNYGYTF

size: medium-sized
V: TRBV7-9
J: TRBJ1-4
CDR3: CAGNRATNEKLFF

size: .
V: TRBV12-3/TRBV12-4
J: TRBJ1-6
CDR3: CASSLGGGLISPLHF

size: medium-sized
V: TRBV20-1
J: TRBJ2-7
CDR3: CSVTSGGTSYEQYF

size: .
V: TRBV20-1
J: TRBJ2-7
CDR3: CSARGLEGGQETQYF

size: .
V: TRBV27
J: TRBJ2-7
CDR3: CASRDLAEEKAGEQYF

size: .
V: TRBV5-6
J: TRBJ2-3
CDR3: CASSVGQGNPTDTQYF

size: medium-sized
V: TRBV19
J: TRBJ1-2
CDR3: CASSIAGQMDYGYTF

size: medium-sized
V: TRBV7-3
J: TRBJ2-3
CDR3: CASSPDPGGNTQYF

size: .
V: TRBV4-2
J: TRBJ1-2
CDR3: CASSQDMRDRLAYGYTF

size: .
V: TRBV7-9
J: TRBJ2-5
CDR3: CASSPERRQGQETQYF

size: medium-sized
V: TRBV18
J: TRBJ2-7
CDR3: CASSPPLQRGDEQYF